Each of the 12 T cell receptor beta chains below was sequenced from the same sample in a study of OX40 agonist ivuxolimab in advanced cancers. Sequenced by immunoSEQ multiplex PCR; TCRdb stores in-frame clones only, minus some. The repertoire has tens of thousands of clones, around 87% of them found once; the top ten carry roughly 2.4%. This specimen consisted of CD4+ or CD8+ T cells sorted from blood, obtained in a trial of the OX40 agonist ivuxolimab. Receptors originate from an adult with an advanced solid tumor such as melanoma, head and neck, liver or kidney cancer.

The rearrangement links TRBV16 to TRBJ2-5, with 9 bases matching TRBD1. V gave up 0 bases and J gave up 5 bases; unmatched junction bases: 4. Germline assignment: CDR1 KGHSY and CDR2 FQNENV. The CDR3 runs to 15 residues. Here the CDR3 DNA reads TGTGCCAGCAGCCAATCATGGACAGGGGACGAGACCCAGTACTTC. Amino acids: CASSQSWTGDETQYF. Complete variable domain (other parts from reference TRBV16 and TRBJ2-5): GEEVAQTPKHLVRGEGQKAKLYCAPIKGHSYVFWYQQVLKNEFKFLISFQNENVFDETGMPKERFSAKCLPNSPCSLEIQATKLEDSAVYFCASSQSWTGDETQYFGPGTRLLVL.

The chain employs TRBV7-9 and TRBJ1-1; D is undetermined. This CDR3 region has 13 residues. The V and J ends lost 2 bases and 8 bases respectively, with 12 bases between them. Germline CDR1 is SEHNR and CDR2 is FQNEAQ (reference sequence). The chain's CDR3 is CASSLNVGREAFF. The CDR3 DNA reads TGTGCCAGCAGCTTAAACGTGGGAAGGGAAGCTTTCTTT.

V gene TRBV7-6 combines with J gene TRBJ1-1; possible D gene TRBD1, 5 bases. The CDR3 is 14 residues long. The germline gives CDR1 SGHVS, CDR2 FNYEAQ. Trimming removed 2 bases at V and 1 base at J, with 8 bases between. The CDR3 is CASSLNGGNTEAFF. The CDR3 bases are TGTGCCAGCAGCTTAAATGGGGGGAACACTGAAGCTTTCTTT.

The chain is built from TRBV6-5 and TRBJ1-6; TRBD1 agrees at 9 bases. V shed 6 bases and J 7 bases; nucleotides not matched to a gene: 7. The CDR3 contains 15 residues. From germline, CDR1 is MNHEY and CDR2 SVGAGI. Written as DNA, the CDR3 is TGTGCCAGCAGACCACAGGGGGCGGTAAATTCACCCCTCCACTTT. Its translation: CASRPQGAVNSPLHF.

This chain links TRBV5-1 with TRBJ1-1, with D maybe TRBD1 (6 bases). From germline, CDR1 is SGHRS and CDR2 YFSETQ. There are 13 residues in the CDR3. Trimming removed 5 bases at V and 6 bases at J, with 14 bases between. The CDR3 loop reads CASRSRGEAEAFF. The CDR3 nucleotides read TGCGCCAGCAGATCGAGGGGGGAGGCTGAAGCTTTCTTT.

The chain combines TRBV19 with TRBJ1-3; 8 nucleotides agree with TRBD1. Germline lookup yields CDR1 LNHDA and CDR2 SQIVND (reference sequence). The CDR3 is 16 amino acids. Trimming cost V 5 bases and J 0 bases; bases outside gene matches: 6. CDR3 protein: CASSAYRGSSGNTIYF. CDR3 DNA sequence: TGTGCCAGTAGTGCGTACAGGGGGAGCTCTGGAAACACCATATATTTT.

The chain joins TRBV15 to TRBJ2-3, with TRBD2 identical over 9 bases. After removal of 1 base from V and 5 bases from J, the junction contained 10 bases not matched to a gene. Germline V lookup: CDR1 LNHNV, CDR2 YYDKDF (reference sequence). The CDR3 contains 17 residues. CDR3 residues: CATSRGLAGRTGDTQYF. Here the CDR3 DNA reads TGTGCCACCAGCAGAGGCCTAGCGGGGAGGACGGGAGATACGCAGTATTTT.

The rearrangement joins TRBV27 to TRBJ1-2; the match to TRBD1 covers 8 bases. Trimming at V came to 5 bases and at J to 7 bases, leaving 9 bases not matched to a gene. The CDR3 extends over 14 amino acids. Germline V CDR1 and CDR2: MNHEY, SMNVEV (reference sequence). The CDR3 sequence: CASSPGQGTSGYTF. The CDR3 nucleotides read TGTGCCAGCAGTCCCGGACAGGGTACGTCTGGCTACACCTTC.

The V gene is TRBV27, the J gene TRBJ2-2, with no clear D. The V end lost 0 bases, the J end lost 6 bases, and 14 bases lay between the germline ends. The CDR3 is made up of 16 amino acids. CDR1 is MNHEY, CDR2 SMNVEV, per germline (reference sequence). In nucleotides, the CDR3 is TGTGCCAGCAGTTTATCATGGCCACGACATCCCGGGGAGCTGTTTTTT. This encodes CASSLSWPRHPGELFF.

The chain recombines TRBV7-2 with TRBJ1-5, with unresolved D. The CDR3 length is 13 residues. Germline values: CDR1 SGHTA, CDR2 FQGNSA. V was trimmed by 2 bases and J by 2 bases, leaving 4 bases between them. CDR3 DNA: TGTGCCAGCAGCTTAAGAGGCAATCAGCCCCAGCATTTT. This gives the protein CASSLRGNQPQHF. Full variable domain (outside the CDR3, taken from reference TRBV7-2 and TRBJ1-5): GAGVSQSPSNKVTEKGKDVELRCDPISGHTALYWYRQSLGQGLEFLIYFQGNSAPDKSGLPSDRFSAERTGGSVSTLTIQRTQQEDSAVYLCASSLRGNQPQHFGDGTRLSIL.

The chain uses TRBV28 and TRBJ1-5; D might be TRBD1 (5 bases). Germline CDR1 MDHEN, CDR2 SYDVKM. The CDR3 runs 15 residues. Trimming shortened V by 10 bases and J by 0 bases, and 16 bases separated the two germline ends. The CDR3 loop is CAILWGVYSNQPQHF. CDR3 DNA: TGTGCCATCCTATGGGGGGTTTATAGCAATCAGCCCCAGCATTTT. The full variable domain, completed using reference TRBV28 and TRBJ1-5, is DVKVTQSSRYLVKRTGEKVFLECVQDMDHENMFWYRQDPGLGLRLIYFSYDVKMKEKGDIPEGYSVSREKKERFSLILESASTNQTSMYLCAILWGVYSNQPQHFGDGTRLSIL.

This clone was counted only a few times. The chain joins TRBV4-2 to TRBJ1-2; 7 nucleotides line up with TRBD1. CDR1 is LGHNA, CDR2 YNFKEQ, per germline. The CDR3 runs 13 residues. V shed 3 bases and J 7 bases; nucleotides not matched to a gene: 5. The DNA for the CDR3 is TGTGCCAGCAGCCAGAAGCCAGGGGGTGGCTACACCTTC. Translated, it gives CASSQKPGGGYTF.